One and the same sample provided the 27 T cell receptor beta chains below, sequenced in a study of blood T cell repertoires in COVID-19. Profiled with immunoSEQ multiplex PCR; TCRdb holds only in-frame clones, not every one. This table holds about 160,000 clones, around 90% found once. The sample comprised peripheral blood. The source is a man aged 55 to 70 with active or convalescent COVID-19.

This clone came up once. The chain recombines TRBV18 with TRBJ1-1; TRBD1 matches 11 bases. The germline V gene encodes CDR1 KGHSH and CDR2 LQKENI. The V gene end was trimmed by 3 bases and the J gene end by 10 bases; junction bases not matched to a gene: 10. The CDR3 length is 15 residues. The CDR3 DNA reads as TGTGCCAGCTCACCTAATGCCGGGGACAGGGGGGGAGCTTTCTTT. Protein: CASSPNAGDRGGAFF.

With regard to this clone: This specimen includes other DNA sequences encoding the same CDR3. The rearrangement uses TRBV29-1 and TRBJ1-1, with 12 bases matching TRBD1. The CDR3 is 13 amino acids. CDR1 is SQVTM, CDR2 ANQGSEA, per germline. V was pared by 7 bases and J by 4 bases, with 4 bases of the junction left unmatched. CDR3 in amino acids: CSAGTGGFTEAFF. The DNA for the CDR3 is TGCAGCGCCGGGACAGGGGGCTTCACTGAAGCTTTCTTT.

Comment on this clone: Other DNA sequences in the sample encode the same CDR3. This sequence joins TRBV11-2 and TRBJ2-1, with TRBD1 matching over 7 bases. This CDR3 has 15 amino acids. Germline V gene sequence: CDR1 SGHAT, CDR2 FQNNGV. The V segment lost 2 bases and the J segment 1 base; nucleotides outside the gene matches: 2. For the CDR3, the DNA is TGTGCCAGCAGCTTAACACAGGGGTCCTACAATGAGCAGTTCTTC. Amino acid sequence: CASSLTQGSYNEQFF.

This clone has a single count. In nucleotides, the CDR3 is TGTGCTATTAGCGGGGGCTATGGCTACACCTTC. It encodes CAISGGYGYTF. V usage is TRBV6-5 and J usage is TRBJ1-2; D is possibly TRBD1 (5 bases). Germline values: CDR1 MNHEY, CDR2 SVGAGI. This CDR3 is built from 11 residues.

The V call is TRBV27, the J call TRBJ2-1; D is perhaps TRBD1 (7 bases). Looked up from germline, CDR1 is MNHEY and CDR2 is SMNVEV (reference sequence). This CDR3 has 14 amino acids. Trimming left V 7 bases short and J 4 bases short, with 14 bases between. The CDR3 region has the DNA TGTGCCAGCACCAGGGGGGATGGGTACAATGAGCAGTTCTTC. This sequence encodes CASTRGDGYNEQFF.

The chain links TRBV2 to TRBJ2-1; 10 bases fit TRBD2. CDR1 SNHLY and CDR2 FYNNEI come from the germline V gene. There are 15 residues in the CDR3. The ends lost 6 bases at V and 5 bases at J; junction bases unmatched: 7. The CDR3 reads CASSPLAGVDNEQFF. CDR3 nucleotides: TGTGCCAGCAGCCCTCTAGCGGGAGTAGACAATGAGCAGTTCTTC.

The rearrangement joins TRBV7-9 to TRBJ1-2; D gene ambiguous. The germline CDR1 and CDR2 sequences are SEHNR and FQNEAQ (reference sequence). CDR3 length: 14 amino acids. V was cut by 0 bases and J by 0 bases, with 5 bases left in between. The CDR3 DNA reads TGTGCCAGCAGCTTAGCGGTAGCTAACTATGGCTACACCTTC. Translated: CASSLAVANYGYTF.

This rearrangement joins TRBV29-1 to TRBJ1-2; 10 nucleotides align to TRBD1. Germline lookup yields CDR1 SQVTM and CDR2 ANQGSEA. V shed 5 bases, J shed 6 bases, and the junction held 6 bases outside the gene matches. This CDR3 region has 13 residues. The CDR3: CSVTGTGVNGYTF. In nucleotides, the CDR3 is TGCAGCGTTACCGGGACAGGGGTGAATGGCTACACCTTC.

V and J are TRBV7-9 and TRBJ1-4; 9 bases align to TRBD1. Germline CDR1 reads SEHNR; CDR2 reads FQNEAQ (reference sequence). The CDR3 loop spans 16 amino acids. After removal of 1 base from V and 7 bases from J, the junction contained 7 bases not matched to a gene. CDR3 protein: CASSLDPGQGTEKLFF. The CDR3 nucleotides read TGTGCCAGCAGCTTAGACCCCGGACAGGGGACTGAAAAACTGTTTTTT.

The gene calls are TRBV29-1 and TRBJ1-2; 7 bases line up with TRBD1. Germline CDR1 reads SQVTM; CDR2 reads ANQGSEA. The CDR3 length is 13 residues. J lost 3 bases, V lost 6 bases, and 7 bases had no gene match. The CDR3 sequence: CSVRTGPDYGYTF. The CDR3 DNA reads TGCAGCGTCCGGACAGGCCCCGACTATGGCTACACCTTC.

V and J are TRBV10-3 and TRBJ2-1; D unclear. The CDR3 has 15 residues. With 2 bases removed from V and 0 bases from J, the gap between germline ends came to 8 bases. CDR1 is ENHRY and CDR2 is SYGVKD in the germline V gene. CDR3 DNA: TGTGCCATCAGTGAGGGTTTGAGCTCCTACAATGAGCAGTTCTTC. This sequence encodes CAISEGLSSYNEQFF.

The CDR3 DNA is TGTGCCAGTAGTCCGCCTGGGGGCCGAGGCCAGCCCCAGCATTTT. Residues: CASSPPGGRGQPQHF. The gene calls are TRBV19 and TRBJ1-5; D perhaps matches TRBD1 (6 bases). The CDR3 is made up of 15 amino acids. The V end lost 5 bases, the J end lost 7 bases, and 18 bases lay between the germline ends. Germline V CDR1 and CDR2: LNHDA, SQIVND (reference sequence).

This clone came up a few times. The V gene is TRBV2, the J gene TRBJ2-2; 12 bases are a match to TRBD1. CDR1 and CDR2 (germline): SNHLY, FYNNEI. The CDR3 is 14 amino acids. The trim removed 11 bases at V and 6 bases at J, leaving 7 bases unmatched. CDR3 amino acids: CAGLGTGGPGELFF. As DNA, the CDR3 is TGTGCCGGGCTTGGGACAGGGGGCCCCGGGGAGCTGTTTTTT. The full variable domain, in which reference TRBV2 and TRBJ2-2 provide the parts outside the CDR3, is EPEVTQTPSHQVTQMGQEVILRCVPISNHLYFYWYRQILGQKVEFLVSFYNNEISEKSEIFDDQFSVERPDGSNFTLKIRSTKLEDSAMYFCAGLGTGGPGELFFGEGSRLTVL.

Notes on this clone: Compared with germline, one end of the junction differs, possibly owing to a read error. The CDR3 sequence: CASSLGQLSREQFF. For the CDR3, the DNA is TGTGCCAGCAGTTTAGGACAGCTAAGCAGGGAGCAGTTCTTC. This chain connects TRBV7-6 to TRBJ2-1, with a possible D match to TRBD1 (6 bases). CDR1 SGHVS and CDR2 FNYEAQ come from the germline V gene. The CDR3 totals 14 residues.

The V gene is TRBV20-1, the J gene TRBJ2-1, with 10 bases that match TRBD1. CDR3 length: 16 amino acids. Germline CDR1 and CDR2: DFQATT and SNEGSKA (reference sequence). The V and J ends lost 3 bases and 0 bases, in that order; junction bases with no gene match: 5. The CDR3 region is CSASPDRGHSYNEQFF. As DNA, the CDR3 is TGCAGTGCTAGTCCCGACAGGGGGCACTCCTACAATGAGCAGTTCTTC.

This sequence joins TRBV7-2 and TRBJ1-3; D gene ambiguous. CDR1 is SGHTA and CDR2 is FQGNSA in the germline V gene. Trimming left V 2 bases short and J 0 bases short, with 5 bases between. The CDR3 consists of 14 residues. CDR3 bases: TGTGCCAGCAGCTTATTTATCTCTGGAAACACCATATATTTT. Translating gives CASSLFISGNTIYF.

V gene TRBV14 combines with J gene TRBJ1-4; 11 bases fit TRBD1. Germline V lookup: CDR1 SGHDN, CDR2 FVKESK. The J segment lost 4 bases and the V segment lost 4 bases, leaving 8 bases of the junction unmatched. The CDR3 runs 17 residues. For the CDR3, the DNA is TGTGCCAGCAGCCGAGCAAGGACAGGGGGCCTTAATGAAAAACTGTTTTTT. Amino acids: CASSRARTGGLNEKLFF.

A few counts support this clone. The J gene is TRBJ1-1, the V gene TRBV29-1; TRBD1 matches at 7 bases. With 1 base clipped from V and 0 bases from J, the junction kept 5 bases outside the gene matches. Germline CDR1 reads SQVTM; CDR2 reads ANQGSEA. CDR3 length: 15 residues. CDR3 sequence reads: CSVEGGTAMNTEAFF. CDR3 bases: TGCAGCGTTGAAGGCGGGACAGCGATGAACACTGAAGCTTTCTTT.

The V call is TRBV7-6, the J call TRBJ2-1; 8 positions agree with TRBD2. Trimming removed 5 bases from V and 2 bases from J; junction bases left unmatched: 17. Germline CDR1 SGHVS, CDR2 FNYEAQ. This CDR3 region has 19 residues. Here the CDR3 DNA reads TGTGCCAGCAGCACCATGCGGGGCCCGGGCGGGAGGACCTACAATGAGCAGTTCTTC. Amino acids: CASSTMRGPGGRTYNEQFF.

This clone was detected only once. The chain combines TRBV6-5 with TRBJ1-1, with TRBD1 as a possible D gene (5 bases). This CDR3 spans 14 amino acids. The V end lost 2 bases, the J end lost 0 bases, and 7 bases lay between the germline ends. Germline assignment: CDR1 MNHEY and CDR2 SVGAGI. DNA for the CDR3: TGTGCCAGCAGTTACCAGGGTATGAACACTGAAGCTTTCTTT. Its protein product is CASSYQGMNTEAFF.

The rearrangement joins TRBV7-6 to TRBJ2-3; D unresolved. There are 12 residues in the CDR3. The germline V and J ends were trimmed by 2 bases and 6 bases, with 6 bases remaining between them. CDR1 is SGHVS and CDR2 is FNYEAQ in the germline V gene. CDR3 bases: TGTGCCAGCAGCTTATCGGGTGATACGCAGTATTTT. This translates into CASSLSGDTQYF.

The J gene is TRBJ1-2, the V gene TRBV12-3 or TRBV12-4, with D possibly being TRBD1 (5 bases). CDR3 size: 13 residues. Trimming cost V 3 bases and J 4 bases, with 9 bases left between them. The CDR3: CASSLGGIYGYTF. The DNA of the CDR3 is TGTGCCAGCAGTTTGGGGGGGATCTATGGCTACACCTTC.

The V gene is TRBV11-2, the J gene TRBJ2-1; D gene unclear. Trimming pared 0 bases from V and 8 bases from J, leaving 11 bases between. Germline V gene sequence: CDR1 SGHAT, CDR2 FQNNGV. The CDR3 is made up of 14 amino acids. CDR3 sequence reads: CASSLDRVGDEQFF. Written as DNA, the CDR3 is TGTGCCAGCAGCTTAGATCGGGTAGGCGATGAGCAGTTCTTC. The full variable domain, with the rest looked up from reference TRBV11-2 and TRBJ2-1, is EAGVAQSPRYKIIEKRQSVAFWCNPISGHATLYWYQQILGQGPKLLIQFQNNGVVDDSQLPKDRFSAERLKGVDSTLKIQPAKLEDSAVYLCASSLDRVGDEQFFGPGTRLTVL.

The CDR3 sequence: CASSPQGGRDGPQHF. The CDR3 coding sequence is TGTGCCAGCTCACCACAAGGGGGACGGGATGGGCCCCAGCATTTT. The rearrangement uses TRBV18 and TRBJ1-5; the D gene is possibly TRBD1 (6 bases). Looked up from germline, CDR1 is KGHSH and CDR2 is LQKENI. V gave up 1 base and J gave up 9 bases, with 16 bases separating them. The CDR3 is 15 residues long. The whole variable domain, remainder taken from reference TRBV18 and TRBJ1-5, is NAGVMQNPRHLVRRRGQEARLRCSPMKGHSHVYWYRQLPEEGLKFMVYLQKENIIDESGMPKERFSAEFPKEGPSILRIQQVVRGDSAAYFCASSPQGGRDGPQHFGDGTRLSIL.

The chain is built from TRBV5-1 and TRBJ1-4, with 9 nucleotides matching TRBD1. CDR3 size: 16 residues. The junction had 12 bases not matched to a gene; V was cut back by 4 bases and J by 8 bases. Germline V gene lookup returns CDR1 SGHRS and CDR2 YFSETQ. CDR3: CASSRRSGQGQEKLFF. Here the CDR3 DNA reads TGCGCCAGCAGCCGTCGGTCGGGACAGGGACAGGAAAAACTGTTTTTT.

The genes are TRBV5-4 and TRBJ2-5; D is possibly TRBD1 (5 bases). Germline CDR1 and CDR2: SGHNT and YYREEE (reference sequence). There are 14 residues in the CDR3. V lost 2 bases and J lost 2, with 10 bases in between. CDR3 region: CASSFGTGQETQYF. For the CDR3, the DNA is TGTGCCAGCAGCTTCGGCACAGGTCAAGAGACCCAGTACTTC.

The chain has TRBV5-6 and TRBJ2-5, with D possibly matching TRBD1 (5 bases). This CDR3 has 11 residues. The V and J ends lost 4 bases and 5 bases respectively, with 6 bases between them. Germline CDR1 is SGHDT and CDR2 is YYEEEE. This CDR3 reads CASSRQETQYF. The CDR3 nucleotides read TGTGCCAGCAGCAGACAGGAGACCCAGTACTTC.